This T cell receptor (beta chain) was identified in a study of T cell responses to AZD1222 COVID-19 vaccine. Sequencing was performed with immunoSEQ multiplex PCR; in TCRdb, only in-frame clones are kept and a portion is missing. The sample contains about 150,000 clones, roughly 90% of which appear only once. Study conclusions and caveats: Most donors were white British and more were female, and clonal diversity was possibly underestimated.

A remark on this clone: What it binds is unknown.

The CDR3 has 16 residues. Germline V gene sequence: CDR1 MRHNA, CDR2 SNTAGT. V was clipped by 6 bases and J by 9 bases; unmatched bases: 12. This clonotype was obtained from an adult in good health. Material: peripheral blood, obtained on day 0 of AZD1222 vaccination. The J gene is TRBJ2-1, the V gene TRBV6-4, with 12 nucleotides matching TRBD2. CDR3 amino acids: CASSPDTSGRPSEQFF. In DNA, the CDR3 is TGTGCCAGCAGCCCCGATACTAGCGGGAGGCCAAGTGAGCAGTTCTTC.